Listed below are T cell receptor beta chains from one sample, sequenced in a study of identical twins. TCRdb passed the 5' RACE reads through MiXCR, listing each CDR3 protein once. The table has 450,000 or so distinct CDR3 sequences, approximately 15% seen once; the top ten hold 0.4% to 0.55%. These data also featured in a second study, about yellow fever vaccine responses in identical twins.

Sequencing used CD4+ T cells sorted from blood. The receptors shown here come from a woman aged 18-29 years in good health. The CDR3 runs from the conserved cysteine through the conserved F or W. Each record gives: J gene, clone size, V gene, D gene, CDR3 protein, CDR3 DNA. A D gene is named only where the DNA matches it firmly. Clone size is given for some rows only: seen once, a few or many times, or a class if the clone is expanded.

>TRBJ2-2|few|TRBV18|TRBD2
CASSAGGGTNTGELFF
TGTGCCAGCTCGGCCGGCGGGGGGACGAACACCGGGGAGCTGTTTTTT
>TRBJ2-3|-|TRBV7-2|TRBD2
CASSLTSGSTTDTQYF
TGTGCCAGCAGCTTGACTAGCGGGAGTACGACAGATACGCAGTATTTT
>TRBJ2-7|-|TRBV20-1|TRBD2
CSARSAPTSGEQYF
TGCAGTGCTAGATCGGCCCCTACTAGCGGCGAGCAGTACTTC
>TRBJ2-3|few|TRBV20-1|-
CSGWGLRTDTQYF
TGCAGTGGATGGGGACTCCGCACAGATACGCAGTATTTT
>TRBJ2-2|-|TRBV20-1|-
CSASPGSGELFF
TGCAGTGCTAGCCCGGGGTCCGGGGAGCTGTTTTTT
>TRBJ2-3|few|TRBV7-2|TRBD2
CASSLQATSGGGDTQYF
TGTGCCAGCAGCTTACAAGCGACTAGCGGGGGTGGAGATACGCAGTATTTT
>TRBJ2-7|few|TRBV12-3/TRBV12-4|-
CASSLTGEQYF
TGTGCCAGCAGCTTGACTGGGGAGCAGTACTTC
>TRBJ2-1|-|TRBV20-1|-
CSASRPLNEQFF
TGCAGTGCCAGTCGGCCTCTCAATGAGCAGTTCTTC
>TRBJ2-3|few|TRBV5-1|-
CASSLNGPDLADTQYF
TGCGCCAGCAGCTTGAACGGGCCCGACCTGGCAGATACGCAGTATTTT
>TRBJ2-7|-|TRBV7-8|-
CASSLWKGYEQYF
TGTGCCAGCAGCCTCTGGAAGGGCTACGAGCAGTACTTC
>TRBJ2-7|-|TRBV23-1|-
CASSQSDGNAEQYF
TGCGCCAGCAGTCAGTCCGACGGAAACGCCGAGCAGTACTTC
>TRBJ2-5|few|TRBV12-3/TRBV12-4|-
CASSLIRGSGETQYF
TGTGCCAGCAGTTTAATCCGGGGCAGTGGAGAGACCCAGTACTTC
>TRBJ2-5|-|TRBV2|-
CASSPIPGAQETQYF
TGTGCCAGCAGCCCCATTCCGGGGGCCCAAGAGACCCAGTACTTC
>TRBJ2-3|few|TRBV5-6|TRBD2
CASSRLARGGLDTQYF
TGTGCCAGCAGCCGACTGGCGCGGGGGGGGCTAGATACGCAGTATTTT
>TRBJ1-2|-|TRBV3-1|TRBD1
CASSQSGGTAVGAAGYTF
TGTGCCAGCAGCCAAAGCGGAGGGACAGCGGTGGGGGCGGCCGGCTACACCTTC
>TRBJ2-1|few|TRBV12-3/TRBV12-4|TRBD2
CASSFRTSGGRGEQFF
TGTGCCAGCAGTTTCAGGACTAGCGGGGGCAGGGGTGAGCAGTTCTTC
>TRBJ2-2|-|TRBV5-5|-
CASSRGPPTGELFF
TGTGCCAGCAGCCGTGGGCCCCCCACCGGGGAGCTGTTTTTT
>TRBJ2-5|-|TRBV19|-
CASSTRDGNAETQYF
TGTGCCAGTAGTACGCGGGACGGAAACGCGGAGACCCAGTACTTC
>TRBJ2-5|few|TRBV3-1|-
CASSQPPGETQYF
TGTGCCAGCAGCCAACCGCCGGGGGAGACCCAGTACTTC
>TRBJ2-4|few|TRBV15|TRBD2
CATSRDLEAGLAGINIQYF
TGTGCCACCAGCAGAGATCTCGAGGCGGGACTAGCGGGAATAAACATTCAGTACTTC
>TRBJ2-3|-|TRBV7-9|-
CASRVADTQYF
TGTGCCAGCAGGGTAGCAGATACGCAGTATTTT
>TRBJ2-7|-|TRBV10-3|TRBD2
CAIKEEAGVGEQYF
TGTGCCATCAAAGAAGAAGCGGGAGTCGGCGAGCAGTACTTC
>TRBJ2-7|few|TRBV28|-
CASTQGGLNEQYF
TGTGCCAGCACCCAGGGGGGGCTCAACGAGCAGTACTTC
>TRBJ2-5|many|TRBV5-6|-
CASSFRALQETQYF
TGTGCCAGCAGCTTTAGAGCTCTCCAAGAGACCCAGTACTTC
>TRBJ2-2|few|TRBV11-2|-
CASSSLRGLTNTGELFF
TGTGCCAGCAGCTCACTCCGGGGGCTGACGAACACCGGGGAGCTGTTTTTT
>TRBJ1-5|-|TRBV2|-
CASSPGGGIGNQPQHF
TGTGCCAGCAGTCCCGGGGGAGGGATCGGCAATCAGCCCCAGCATTTT
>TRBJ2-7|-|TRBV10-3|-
CAISSGLSYEQYF
TGTGCCATCAGCTCGGGACTTAGCTACGAGCAGTACTTC
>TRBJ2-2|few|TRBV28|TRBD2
CASSLTSAGYGELFF
TGTGCCAGCAGTTTAACTAGCGCGGGCTACGGGGAGCTGTTTTTT
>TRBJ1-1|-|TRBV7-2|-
CASSLDRGSEAFF
TGTGCCAGCAGCTTAGATCGAGGTTCTGAAGCTTTCTTT
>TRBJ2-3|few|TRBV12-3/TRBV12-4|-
CASKRSTDTQYF
TGTGCCAGCAAACGTAGCACAGATACGCAGTATTTT
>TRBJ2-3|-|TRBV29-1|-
CSGVGGGGEDTQYF
TGCAGCGGCGTCGGGGGAGGGGGCGAAGATACGCAGTATTTT
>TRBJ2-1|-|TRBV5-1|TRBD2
CASSSRWDLTGGYNEQFF
TGCGCCAGCAGCTCCCGATGGGACTTGACGGGAGGTTACAATGAGCAGTTCTTC
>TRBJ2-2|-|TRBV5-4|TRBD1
CASSRGGRGLVGELFF
TGTGCCAGCAGCCGAGGGGGCAGGGGGTTGGTCGGGGAGCTGTTTTTT
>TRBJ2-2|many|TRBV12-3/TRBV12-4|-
CASTYTGELFF
TGTGCCAGCACGTACACCGGGGAGCTGTTTTTT
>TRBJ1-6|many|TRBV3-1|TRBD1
CASSPSTGANSPLHF
TGTGCCAGCAGCCCGAGTACAGGGGCTAATTCACCCCTCCACTTT
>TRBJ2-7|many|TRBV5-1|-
CASSLDSGSKTYEQYF
TGCGCCAGCAGCTTGGATTCCGGGAGTAAAACCTACGAGCAGTACTTC
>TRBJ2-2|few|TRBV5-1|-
CASSLGAGPRADTGELFF
TGCGCCAGCAGCTTGGGGGCAGGCCCTAGGGCGGACACCGGGGAGCTGTTTTTT
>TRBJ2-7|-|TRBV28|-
CASSSLGPGEQYF
TGTGCCAGCAGTTCCCTAGGACCGGGGGAGCAGTACTTC
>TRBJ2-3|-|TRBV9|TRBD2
CTSSEGLAGTQYF
TGTACCAGCAGCGAGGGACTAGCGGGGACGCAGTATTTT
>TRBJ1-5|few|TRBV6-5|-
CASSYDYIQPQHF
TGTGCCAGCAGTTACGACTACATTCAGCCCCAGCATTTT